A selection of T cell receptor beta chains follows, all from one sample in a study of CD8 T cells in ankylosing spondylitis. From the 5' RACE reads, TCRdb called clonotypes with MiXCR, one entry per CDR3 protein. The table lists 250,000 to 350,000 distinct CDR3 sequences, about 20% of them singletons, with 7.8% in the top ten. The sequencing sample was made of blood, either unsorted or a sorted T cell fraction (not recorded which). The origin of the receptors is a male donor with ankylosing spondylitis or in good health (not recorded which). Each CDR3 is given without its conserved first and last residue.

J: TRBJ2-3
V: TRBV20-1
CDR3: TAGSTDTQY

J: TRBJ1-6
V: TRBV7-3
CDR3: ASSLTFVNSPLH

J: TRBJ1-5
V: TRBV20-1
CDR3: SAKTGVNQPQH

J: TRBJ1-2
V: TRBV4-2
CDR3: ASSQEGRAPLGYGYT

J: TRBJ2-5
V: TRBV20-1
CDR3: SASMGSSGETQY

J: TRBJ2-1
V: TRBV24-1
CDR3: ATSDLSGHERDEQF

J: TRBJ2-1
V: TRBV9
CDR3: ASSVEVGPYNEQF

J: TRBJ1-1
V: TRBV12-3/TRBV12-4
CDR3: ASSSTGGATEAF

J: TRBJ2-3
V: TRBV10-2
CDR3: ASTSGGRTDTQY

J: TRBJ1-6
V: TRBV7-8
CDR3: ASRQGSSYNSPLH

J: TRBJ2-1
V: TRBV12-3/TRBV12-4
CDR3: ASSNGLAELNEQF

J: TRBJ2-3
V: TRBV11-2
CDR3: ASSLASGHLSTDTQY

J: TRBJ1-2
V: TRBV5-1
CDR3: ASSLGLDPAPHYGYT

J: TRBJ2-1
V: TRBV10-3
CDR3: AISGTSRNNEQF

J: TRBJ2-2
V: TRBV6-2/TRBV6-3
CDR3: ASSAQGLGELF

J: TRBJ1-1
V: TRBV27
CDR3: ASSSRTANTEAF

J: TRBJ2-1
V: TRBV5-1
CDR3: ASSRQGLGGGSGSYNEQF

J: TRBJ2-1
V: TRBV4-2
CDR3: ASSHGQGAFEQF

J: TRBJ2-5
V: TRBV7-6
CDR3: ASSLHGEETQY

J: TRBJ1-5
V: TRBV11-1
CDR3: ASSLFISGTGRINQPQH

J: TRBJ2-1
V: TRBV5-1
CDR3: ASSLAPAGVYNEQF

J: TRBJ2-5
V: TRBV4-2
CDR3: ASSQDLRGGVQETQY

J: TRBJ2-4
V: TRBV29-1
CDR3: SVNLQERGNIQY

J: TRBJ1-2
V: TRBV5-1
CDR3: ASSLVHREDYT

J: TRBJ1-2
V: TRBV20-1
CDR3: SATYGGARGYT

J: TRBJ2-1
V: TRBV7-6
CDR3: ASSLGQGTSGGVSYNEQF

J: TRBJ2-3
V: TRBV12-3/TRBV12-4
CDR3: ASRPGQGSDTQY

J: TRBJ2-1
V: TRBV5-1
CDR3: ASSLAVEGEQF

J: TRBJ1-3
V: TRBV5-1
CDR3: ASSLAGALFGNTIY

J: TRBJ1-2
V: TRBV2
CDR3: ASSLLSGPGYT

J: TRBJ1-2
V: TRBV20-1
CDR3: SARDAGRDYGYT

J: TRBJ2-1
V: TRBV12-3/TRBV12-4
CDR3: ASSFRQGGNEQF

J: TRBJ2-3
V: TRBV28
CDR3: ASTPRGGSTDTQY

J: TRBJ1-4
V: TRBV20-1
CDR3: SARTGGEGKLF

J: TRBJ2-2
V: TRBV12-3/TRBV12-4
CDR3: ASRPGTGYPGELF

J: TRBJ2-5
V: TRBV29-1
CDR3: SVAGVDTQY

J: TRBJ2-5
V: TRBV20-1
CDR3: SARLAGAETQY

J: TRBJ1-1
V: TRBV5-1
CDR3: ASSRLGGPGNTEAF

J: TRBJ2-3
V: TRBV20-1
CDR3: RASRDVTDTQY

J: TRBJ2-1
V: TRBV6-5
CDR3: ASSYSGLAGGRAYNEQF

J: TRBJ2-3
V: TRBV5-1
CDR3: ASSSRTSGTDTQY

J: TRBJ1-1
V: TRBV7-8
CDR3: ASSLVVDTEAF

J: TRBJ2-3
V: TRBV3-1
CDR3: ASSQFGLAGGSDTQY

J: TRBJ1-5
V: TRBV7-2
CDR3: ASSLSMYSNQPQH

J: TRBJ2-3
V: TRBV20-1
CDR3: SAGPRTGTSTDTQY

J: TRBJ1-1
V: TRBV4-1
CDR3: ASSQRTGGTEAF

J: TRBJ1-4
V: TRBV4-1
CDR3: ASSQDPPGAGEKLF

J: TRBJ1-2
V: TRBV6-1
CDR3: ASSRTPQGADGYT